Listed below are T cell receptor beta chains from one sample, sequenced in a study of CD8 T cells in Susac syndrome. TCRdb independently ran MiXCR on the immunoSEQ multiplex PCR reads; one entry per CDR3 protein. The table lists 70,000 to 95,000 distinct CDR3 sequences, 85% to 95% of them singletons. Sequenced material: CD8+ T cells from PBMCs. The receptors were gathered from a human donor with Susac syndrome. The CDR3 runs from the conserved cysteine through the conserved F or W. The order of the fields is J gene, clone size, D gene, V gene, CDR3 DNA, CDR3 protein. The D gene is left open where the match is weak. Where a row states a size, it is once, few, many or the class of an expanded clone; other rows omit it.

j_gene: TRBJ2-5; abundance: NA; d_gene: NA; v_gene: TRBV7-9; CDR3nt: TGTGCCAGCAGCTTAGATAGCGAAGAGACCCAGTACTTC; CDR3aa: CASSLDSEETQYF
j_gene: TRBJ2-7; abundance: NA; d_gene: NA; v_gene: TRBV12-3/TRBV12-4; CDR3nt: TGTGCCAGCAGTACCCCCCAGACTAGATACGAGCAGTACTTC; CDR3aa: CASSTPQTRYEQYF
j_gene: TRBJ2-3; abundance: few; d_gene: NA; v_gene: TRBV29-1; CDR3nt: TGCAGCGTTGAAGAGGACGTCGGGGGAGGCACAGATACGCAGTATTTT; CDR3aa: CSVEEDVGGGTDTQYF
j_gene: TRBJ2-7; abundance: NA; d_gene: TRBD1; v_gene: TRBV3-1; CDR3nt: TGTGCCAGCAGCGACCACCCCGACAGGGGTTCCTACGAGCAGTACTTC; CDR3aa: CASSDHPDRGSYEQYF
j_gene: TRBJ2-1; abundance: NA; d_gene: TRBD1; v_gene: TRBV24-1; CDR3nt: TGTGCCACCGGAACAGGGGGCGCTTACAATGAGCAGTTCTTC; CDR3aa: CATGTGGAYNEQFF
j_gene: TRBJ2-5; abundance: NA; d_gene: NA; v_gene: TRBV28; CDR3nt: TGTGCCAGCAGCCCAGGGTCACCGGCCCAGTACTTC; CDR3aa: CASSPGSPAQYF
j_gene: TRBJ2-3; abundance: NA; d_gene: TRBD2; v_gene: TRBV29-1; CDR3nt: TGCAGCGTACCCACTAGCGGGGGCACAGATACGCAGTATTTT; CDR3aa: CSVPTSGGTDTQYF
j_gene: TRBJ2-1; abundance: NA; d_gene: NA; v_gene: TRBV29-1; CDR3nt: TGCAGCGTTGGACCCGATGGGGTTGATGAGCAGTTCTTC; CDR3aa: CSVGPDGVDEQFF
j_gene: TRBJ2-1; abundance: NA; d_gene: TRBD2; v_gene: TRBV20-1; CDR3nt: TGCAGTGCTAGAGATTTGGGGGCGGGAGGCCCCTACAATGAGCAGTTCTTC; CDR3aa: CSARDLGAGGPYNEQFF
j_gene: TRBJ2-1; abundance: NA; d_gene: NA; v_gene: TRBV18; CDR3nt: TGTGCCAGCCGCTCTCTTAAGGTTGAGCAGTTCTTC; CDR3aa: CASRSLKVEQFF
j_gene: TRBJ2-7; abundance: NA; d_gene: NA; v_gene: TRBV7-9; CDR3nt: TGTGCCAGCAGCTTATTTGGGCGGGCCTACGAGCAGTACTTC; CDR3aa: CASSLFGRAYEQYF
j_gene: TRBJ1-1; abundance: NA; d_gene: NA; v_gene: TRBV6-5; CDR3nt: TGTGCCAGCAGTTACTCCCTTACGAGCGAGAACACTGAAGCTTTCTTT; CDR3aa: CASSYSLTSENTEAFF
j_gene: TRBJ2-1; abundance: once; d_gene: NA; v_gene: TRBV15; CDR3nt: TGTGCCACCAGCAGGGAGGGGGGACTCCATCGCAATGAGCAGTTCTTC; CDR3aa: CATSREGGLHRNEQFF
j_gene: TRBJ2-7; abundance: few; d_gene: NA; v_gene: TRBV28; CDR3nt: TGTGCCAGCAGGCCCCCGACACTCTTCCCCTACGAGCAGTACTTC; CDR3aa: CASRPPTLFPYEQYF
j_gene: TRBJ2-1; abundance: NA; d_gene: NA; v_gene: TRBV24-1; CDR3nt: TGTGCCACCAGTGAAGTCGGGTGGAATGAGCAGTTCTTC; CDR3aa: CATSEVGWNEQFF
j_gene: TRBJ2-7; abundance: NA; d_gene: NA; v_gene: TRBV12-3/TRBV12-4; CDR3nt: TGTGCCAGCAGTTTATCCGAGGGACTCTACGAGCAGTACTTC; CDR3aa: CASSLSEGLYEQYF
j_gene: TRBJ2-3; abundance: NA; d_gene: TRBD2; v_gene: TRBV20-1; CDR3nt: TGCAGTGCTAGGGGACTAGCAGCAGATACGCAGTATTTT; CDR3aa: CSARGLAADTQYF
j_gene: TRBJ2-1; abundance: once; d_gene: NA; v_gene: TRBV9; CDR3nt: TGTGCCAGCAGCGTAGAGAATTACAATGAGCAGTTCTTC; CDR3aa: CASSVENYNEQFF
j_gene: TRBJ2-1; abundance: NA; d_gene: TRBD1; v_gene: TRBV7-9; CDR3nt: TGTGCCAGCAGCTTACACGTGGGACAGGGGGCCCGCAATGAGCAGTTCTTC; CDR3aa: CASSLHVGQGARNEQFF
j_gene: TRBJ1-4; abundance: NA; d_gene: NA; v_gene: TRBV18; CDR3nt: TGTGCCTCCACGGCGGAGGAGTATCCTAATGAAAAACTGTTTTTT; CDR3aa: CASTAEEYPNEKLFF
j_gene: TRBJ2-7; abundance: once; d_gene: NA; v_gene: TRBV7-3; CDR3nt: TGTGCCAGCAGCTCTTCAGGGTCCCCGGGGGACGAGCAGTACTTC; CDR3aa: CASSSSGSPGDEQYF
j_gene: TRBJ2-4; abundance: once; d_gene: NA; v_gene: TRBV20-1; CDR3nt: TGCAGTGCTATCGGGGAACGTGGTACACTAGCCAAAAACATTCAGTACTTC; CDR3aa: CSAIGERGTLAKNIQYF
j_gene: TRBJ2-1; abundance: NA; d_gene: NA; v_gene: TRBV27; CDR3nt: TGTGCCAGCAGCCGGGACCGTGAGCAGTTCTTC; CDR3aa: CASSRDREQFF
j_gene: TRBJ1-5; abundance: NA; d_gene: NA; v_gene: TRBV12-3/TRBV12-4; CDR3nt: TGTGCCAGCAGTTTAGAGGGGTACAGCAATCAGCCCCAGCATTTT; CDR3aa: CASSLEGYSNQPQHF
j_gene: TRBJ2-5; abundance: NA; d_gene: NA; v_gene: TRBV7-9; CDR3nt: TGTGCCAGCAGCTTTATACCTCCTGAGCGGGAGACCCAGTACTTC; CDR3aa: CASSFIPPERETQYF
j_gene: TRBJ1-5; abundance: NA; d_gene: NA; v_gene: TRBV6-6; CDR3nt: TGTGCCAGCAGTTACGGGCCCGATAGCAATCAGCCCCAGCATTTT; CDR3aa: CASSYGPDSNQPQHF
j_gene: TRBJ2-1; abundance: NA; d_gene: NA; v_gene: TRBV27; CDR3nt: TGTGCCAGCAGTCTACTCCGGGACAAGATATACAATGAGCAGTTCTTC; CDR3aa: CASSLLRDKIYNEQFF
j_gene: TRBJ2-7; abundance: NA; d_gene: TRBD2; v_gene: TRBV3-1; CDR3nt: TGTGCCAGCAGCGAAAGGACTAGCGGGGGAAGGAACGAGCAGTACTTC; CDR3aa: CASSERTSGGRNEQYF
j_gene: TRBJ2-7; abundance: NA; d_gene: NA; v_gene: TRBV15; CDR3nt: TGTGCCACCAGCAGAGATCCGGGTACTTGGTACTTC; CDR3aa: CATSRDPGTWYF